This passage covers 4 T cell receptor beta chains from one sample sequenced in a study of identical twins. One entry per CDR3 protein results from TCRdb running MiXCR on the 5' RACE reads. Here the sample spans about 150,000 distinct CDR3 sequences, 3% to 4% being singletons. Sequencing was done on a sample of memory T cells sorted from blood. The receptors derive from a man younger than 35 in good health.

This clonotype was seen repeatedly, ten times or more. CDR3 protein: CASSLPGTSLNTGELFF. The CDR3 bases are TGTGCCAGCAGCTTGCCTGGGACAAGCCTAAATACCGGGGAGCTGTTTTTT. This chain uses TRBV5-5 with TRBJ2-2, with D tentatively TRBD1 (6 bases). This CDR3 spans 17 amino acids. V shed 1 base and J shed 5 bases, with 18 bases lying between them. Germline V CDR1 and CDR2: SGHKS, YYEKEE (reference sequence).

This clonotype occurred a few times. The chain carries TRBV20-1 and TRBJ2-1; D not certain. This CDR3 is 14 amino acids long. With 1 base removed from V and 9 bases from J, the gap between germline ends came to 16 bases. The germline V gene encodes CDR1 DFQATT and CDR2 SNEGSKA (reference sequence). CDR3 nucleotide sequence: TGCAGTGCTAGAGGCGAGGATTTGGGTGGTGAGCAGTTCTTC. This translates into CSARGEDLGGEQFF.

This clonotype was detected many times. V gene TRBV3-1 combines with J gene TRBJ1-6, with D uncertain. The V end was cut by 4 bases, the J end by 6 bases, with 10 bases between. The CDR3 extends over 14 amino acids. In germline, CDR1 is LGHDT, CDR2 YNNKEL (reference sequence). The DNA of the CDR3 is TGTGCCAGCAGCCTAAGGCCGGGTAATTCACCCCTCCACTTT. It is translated as CASSLRPGNSPLHF.

The V and J genes are TRBV28 and TRBJ2-5; 10 bases map to TRBD2. Germline loops: CDR1 MDHEN, CDR2 SYDVKM. V trimming: 5 bases; J trimming: 4 bases; junction bases outside the gene matches: 10. CDR3 length: 16 amino acids. CDR3 DNA sequence: TGTGCCAGCAGTCGAGTTGGGACTAGCGTCCGAGAGACCCAGTACTTC. Protein product: CASSRVGTSVRETQYF. Variable domain in full (rest from reference TRBV28 and TRBJ2-5): DVKVTQSSRYLVKRTGEKVFLECVQDMDHENMFWYRQDPGLGLRLIYFSYDVKMKEKGDIPEGYSVSREKKERFSLILESASTNQTSMYLCASSRVGTSVRETQYFGPGTRLLVL.